This is a list of T cell receptor beta chains from one sample in a study of breast tumors, draining lymph nodes, adjacent tissues. A single record per CDR3 protein comes from TCRdb applying MiXCR to the multiplex PCR reads. The sample has approximately 210,000 distinct CDR3 sequences; around 34% are singletons. The sequencing input was axillary lymph node tissue. The source of these receptors is a female donor with breast cancer. Some clones in this sample may be carry-over from other donors' samples. CDR3s include the opening cysteine and the closing phenylalanine or tryptophan. The D gene is left open where the match is weak. Rows may omit the clone size; those that give it use once, few, many or a size class.

clone_size: many
d_call: NA
j_call: TRBJ2-5
v_call: TRBV7-9
cdr3_aa: CASSQSGMETQYF
cdr3_nt: TGTGCCAGCAGCCAGTCGGGAATGGAGACCCAGTACTTC

clone_size: NA
d_call: TRBD1
j_call: TRBJ2-5
v_call: TRBV5-1
cdr3_aa: CASGTTGGQETQYF
cdr3_nt: TGCGCCAGCGGCACGACAGGGGGACAAGAGACCCAGTACTTC

clone_size: NA
d_call: TRBD2
j_call: TRBJ2-1
v_call: TRBV6-1
cdr3_aa: CASRPPPGLARTSSYNEQFF
cdr3_nt: TGTGCCAGCAGACCACCTCCGGGACTAGCGCGTACAAGCTCCTACAATGAGCAGTTCTTC

clone_size: NA
d_call: NA
j_call: TRBJ1-2
v_call: TRBV20-1
cdr3_aa: CSASSPELANYGYTF
cdr3_nt: TGCAGTGCCAGCTCACCGGAGTTAGCTAACTATGGCTACACCTTC

clone_size: many
d_call: NA
j_call: TRBJ1-2
v_call: TRBV5-6
cdr3_aa: CASSSNNGFGYTF
cdr3_nt: TGTGCCAGCAGCTCAAACAACGGTTTTGGCTACACCTTC

clone_size: few
d_call: TRBD2
j_call: TRBJ2-3
v_call: TRBV3-1
cdr3_aa: CASSQVASGAPRADTQYF
cdr3_nt: TGTGCCAGCAGCCAAGTTGCTAGCGGGGCCCCCCGGGCAGATACGCAGTATTTT

clone_size: few
d_call: TRBD1
j_call: TRBJ2-5
v_call: TRBV5-1
cdr3_aa: CASSFNRGPRETQYF
cdr3_nt: TGCGCCAGCAGCTTCAACAGGGGGCCCAGGGAGACCCAGTACTTC

clone_size: NA
d_call: NA
j_call: TRBJ1-5
v_call: TRBV4-1
cdr3_aa: CVSSPGLSGNQPQHF
cdr3_nt: TGCGTCAGCAGCCCAGGCCTTTCGGGCAATCAGCCCCAGCATTTT

clone_size: many
d_call: NA
j_call: TRBJ1-2
v_call: TRBV29-1
cdr3_aa: CSVETGLGYGYTF
cdr3_nt: TGCAGCGTAGAAACAGGGCTGGGCTATGGCTACACCTTC

clone_size: many
d_call: TRBD2
j_call: TRBJ2-1
v_call: TRBV9
cdr3_aa: CASSVEGGGALRGNEQFF
cdr3_nt: TGTGCCAGCAGCGTAGAGGGCGGGGGGGCCCTACGGGGGAATGAGCAGTTCTTC

clone_size: NA
d_call: NA
j_call: TRBJ1-4
v_call: TRBV12-3/TRBV12-4
cdr3_aa: CASRPGKEEKLFF
cdr3_nt: TGTGCCAGCAGACCGGGGAAGGAGGAAAAACTGTTTTTT

clone_size: NA
d_call: TRBD1
j_call: TRBJ2-7
v_call: TRBV2
cdr3_aa: CASSLLTGTGGIDEQYF
cdr3_nt: TGTGCCAGCAGTCTCCTAACCGGGACAGGGGGCATAGACGAGCAGTACTTC

clone_size: NA
d_call: NA
j_call: TRBJ2-2
v_call: TRBV27
cdr3_aa: CASKPARGVSGELFF
cdr3_nt: TGTGCCAGCAAACCGGCCCGAGGAGTTTCCGGGGAGCTGTTTTTT

clone_size: many
d_call: TRBD1
j_call: TRBJ1-4
v_call: TRBV4-1
cdr3_aa: CASSQSGQGPGSNEKLFF
cdr3_nt: TGCGCCAGCAGCCAATCAGGACAGGGCCCTGGGAGTAATGAAAAACTGTTTTTT

clone_size: NA
d_call: NA
j_call: TRBJ2-7
v_call: TRBV5-1
cdr3_aa: CASSSGRYEQYF
cdr3_nt: TGCGCCAGCAGCTCCGGACGGTACGAGCAGTACTTC

clone_size: NA
d_call: TRBD2
j_call: TRBJ2-1
v_call: TRBV2
cdr3_aa: CASSTTSAEMWSYNEQFF
cdr3_nt: TGTGCCAGCAGTACTACTAGCGCCGAGATGTGGTCCTACAATGAGCAGTTCTTC

clone_size: many
d_call: NA
j_call: TRBJ2-2
v_call: TRBV5-1
cdr3_aa: CATRTLTGNTGELFF
cdr3_nt: TGCGCCACCAGAACCCTGACAGGGAACACCGGGGAGCTGTTTTTT

clone_size: many
d_call: NA
j_call: TRBJ2-1
v_call: TRBV7-9
cdr3_aa: CASSLGEAYNEQFF
cdr3_nt: TGTGCCAGCAGCTTAGGGGAGGCCTACAATGAGCAGTTCTTC

clone_size: once
d_call: NA
j_call: TRBJ1-1
v_call: TRBV20-1
cdr3_aa: CSARRGTAEAFF
cdr3_nt: TGCAGTGCTAGGCGAGGGACGGCGGAAGCTTTCTTT

clone_size: NA
d_call: TRBD1
j_call: TRBJ2-7
v_call: TRBV27
cdr3_aa: CASREGQGYYEQYF
cdr3_nt: TGTGCCAGCAGAGAGGGACAGGGGTACTACGAGCAGTACTTC

clone_size: many
d_call: NA
j_call: TRBJ1-2
v_call: TRBV7-9
cdr3_aa: CASSLDYGSYGYTF
cdr3_nt: TGTGCCAGCAGCTTAGATTACGGTAGCTATGGCTACACCTTC

clone_size: NA
d_call: TRBD1
j_call: TRBJ2-2
v_call: TRBV7-9
cdr3_aa: CASSPRTGGNTGELFF
cdr3_nt: TGTGCCAGCAGCCCCCGCACAGGGGGGAACACCGGGGAGCTGTTTTTT

clone_size: NA
d_call: NA
j_call: TRBJ1-6
v_call: TRBV11-2
cdr3_aa: CASSPTGLAVNSPLHF
cdr3_nt: TGTGCCAGCAGCCCAACGGGACTAGCGGTAAATTCACCCCTCCACTTT